The T cell receptor (beta chain) described here comes from a study of shared clonotypes between healthy human individuals. Study-wide background: CD4 naive and memory got three plates each, CD8 naive two, CD8 memory one. Whole-study findings and limits: Generation probability values for non-shared clonotypes were lower than those for clonotypes shared by all four donors.

Germline assignment: CDR1 SGDLS and CDR2 YYNGEE. The CDR3 covers 16 residues. V was trimmed by 3 bases and J by 0 bases, leaving 12 bases between them. Naive CD8 populations comprised CD45RO-negative cells positively selected for CCR7, excluding terminally differentiated effector memory CD45RA+ cells. The assay was immunoSEQ multiplex PCR, and TCRdb's table has in-frame clones only and misses some. This table holds just over 2,000,000 clones, approximately 94% found once. As to this clone: Its antigen is currently unknown.

The V and J genes are TRBV9 and TRBJ2-2; tentatively, D is TRBD1 or TRBD2 (5 bases each). Sequencing input: naive CD8+ T cells sorted from blood. This clonotype was obtained from a man aged 18-30 years in good health. CDR3 loop: CASSDPRGPNTGELFF. CDR3 sequence (DNA): TGTGCCAGCAGCGACCCCCGGGGCCCGAACACCGGGGAGCTGTTTTTT.